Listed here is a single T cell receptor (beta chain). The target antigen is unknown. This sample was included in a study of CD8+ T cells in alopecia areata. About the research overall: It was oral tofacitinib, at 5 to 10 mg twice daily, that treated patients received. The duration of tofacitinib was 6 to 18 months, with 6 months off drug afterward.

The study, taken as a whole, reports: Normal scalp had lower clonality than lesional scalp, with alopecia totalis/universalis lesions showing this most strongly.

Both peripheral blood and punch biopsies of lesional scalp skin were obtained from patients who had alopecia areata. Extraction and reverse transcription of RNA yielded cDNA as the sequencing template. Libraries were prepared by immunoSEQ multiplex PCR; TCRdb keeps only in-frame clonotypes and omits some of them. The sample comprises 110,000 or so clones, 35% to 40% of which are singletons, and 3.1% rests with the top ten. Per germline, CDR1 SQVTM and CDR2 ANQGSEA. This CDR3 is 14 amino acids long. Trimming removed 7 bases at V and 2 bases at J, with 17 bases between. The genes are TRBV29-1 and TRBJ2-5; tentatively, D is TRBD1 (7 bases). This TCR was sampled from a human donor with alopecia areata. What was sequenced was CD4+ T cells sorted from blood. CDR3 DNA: TGCAGCGGTCAGGGGGGCCAAGGGCAAGAGACCCAGTACTTC. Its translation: CSGQGGQGQETQYF.